These 26 T cell receptor beta chains share one sample of origin, sequenced in a study of vaccination effects on CD4 cells after COVID-19. The assay was immunoSEQ multiplex PCR, and TCRdb's table has in-frame clones only and misses some. The table has 20,000 to 25,000 clones, over 65% seen once; the top ten hold roughly two fifths. The antigens of these receptors remain unknown. Sequencing in the ViraFEST assay came after antigen-specific CD4+ T cells had been expanded with viral peptide pools, which were used to stimulate PBMC. Isolation of CD4+ T cells took place after 10 days of culture. The person acquired a PCR-confirmed SARS-CoV-2 infection between March and December 2020. The sample was CD4+ T cells from PBMCs cultured with a peptide pool, taken before COVID-19 vaccination. The receptors come from a human donor who had a prior SARS-CoV-2 infection.

This chain connects TRBV21-1 to TRBJ2-5; TRBD1, the D gene given by the table, was not confirmed from the DNA. TRBV21-1 is tagged as a pseudogene. The CDR3 covers 15 residues. The CDR3 spells CASSKVSQGQETQYF. CDR3 sequence (DNA): TGTGCCAGCAGCAAAGTTAGTCAGGGACAAGAGACCCAGTACTTC.

The CDR3 here is CASSSLPVGQAQYNEQFF. CDR3 DNA: TGCGCCAGCAGCTCTCTACCCGTAGGACAAGCCCAATACAATGAGCAGTTCTTC. The rearrangement joins TRBV5-1 to TRBJ2-1, with D maybe TRBD1 (5 bases). The germline V and J ends were trimmed by 3 bases and 4 bases, with 23 bases remaining between them. The CDR3 is 18 amino acids. The germline V gene encodes CDR1 SGHRS and CDR2 YFSETQ.

V usage is TRBV21-1 and J usage is TRBJ1-2; TRBD1, as called in the table, went unchecked against the DNA. TRBV21-1 is classified as a pseudogene. The CDR3 runs 14 residues. CDR3 nucleotide sequence: TGTGCCAGCAGCGCGGAAGGGGGCTCCTATGGCTACACCTTC. Encoded protein: CASSAEGGSYGYTF.

The sample holds a few counts of this clone. The rearrangement uses TRBV5-4 and TRBJ2-7, with D perhaps matching TRBD1 (6 bases). The CDR3 has 14 residues. Trimming removed 0 bases from V and 4 bases from J, with 11 bases in between. The germline CDR1 and CDR2 sequences are SGHNT and YYREEE (reference sequence). The CDR3 spells CASSLGNRDYEQYF. CDR3 bases: TGTGCCAGCAGCTTGGGTAACAGGGATTACGAGCAGTACTTC. Looking up the rest from reference TRBV5-4 and TRBJ2-7 gives the full variable domain: ETGVTQSPTHLIKTRGQQVTLRCSSQSGHNTVSWYQQALGQGPQFIFQYYREEENGRGNFPPRFSGLQFPNYSSELNVNALELDDSALYLCASSLGNRDYEQYFGPGTRLTVT.

J is TRBJ2-2 and V is TRBV30; possibly TRBD1 or TRBD2 for D (5 bases each). Deletions cut 2 bases from V and 4 bases from J, with 11 bases between. This CDR3 is 14 amino acids long. Germline CDR1 GTSNPN, CDR2 SVGIG (reference sequence). The DNA of the CDR3 is TGTGCCTGGAGTCGAGGGGTATCCACCGGGGAGCTGTTTTTT. This encodes CAWSRGVSTGELFF. Supplemented by reference TRBV30 and TRBJ2-2, the full variable domain reads SQTIHQWPATLVQPVGSPLSLECTVEGTSNPNLYWYRQAAGRGLQLLFYSVGIGQISSEVPQNLSASRPQDRQFILSSKKLLLSDSGFYLCAWSRGVSTGELFFGEGSRLTVL.

The gene calls are TRBV7-2 and TRBJ1-3, with D perhaps matching TRBD1 (5 bases). V lost 1 base and J lost 12, with 16 bases in between. The CDR3 is 14 residues long. CDR1 and CDR2 from the germline V gene are SGHTA and FQGNSA. The CDR3 DNA reads as TGTGCCAGCAGCTTAGACAGACAGTCCTCCGACATATATTTT. Translating gives CASSLDRQSSDIYF.

This chain connects TRBV19 to TRBJ1-4; D may be TRBD1 (5 bases). V dropped 7 bases and J dropped 7 bases, with 19 bases sitting between them. From germline, CDR1 is LNHDA and CDR2 SQIVND (reference sequence). The CDR3 runs 15 residues. The CDR3 here is CASTYRVEGSEKLFF. The CDR3 DNA follows: TGTGCCAGTACCTATCGGGTAGAGGGGAGTGAAAAACTGTTTTTT. The complete variable domain, with remaining parts taken from reference TRBV19 and TRBJ1-4, reads DGGITQSPKYLFRKEGQNVTLSCEQNLNHDAMYWYRQDPGQGLRLIYYSQIVNDFQKGDIAEGYSVSREKKESFPLTVTSAQKNPTAFYLCASTYRVEGSEKLFFGSGTQLSVL.

This chain links TRBV5-4 with TRBJ2-7, with 7 bases fitting TRBD1. The CDR3 extends over 15 amino acids. J gave up 1 base and V 3 bases, and 7 bases lay outside the gene matches. CDR1 is SGHNT and CDR2 is YYREEE in the germline V gene (reference sequence). CDR3 amino acids: CASSYRKGASYEQYF. The CDR3, as DNA: TGTGCCAGCAGCTATAGAAAGGGGGCTTCCTACGAGCAGTACTTC.

The chain has TRBV5-8 and TRBJ1-5; D might be TRBD1 (5 bases). CDR1 is SGHTS, CDR2 YDEGEE, per germline. The CDR3 sequence is 17 residues long. With 0 bases removed from V and 0 bases from J, the gap between germline ends came to 13 bases. The CDR3, as DNA: TGTGCCAGCAGCTTGGGGGTCGGGACGGATAGCAATCAGCCCCAGCATTTT. Protein sequence: CASSLGVGTDSNQPQHF.

The chain employs TRBV2 and TRBJ1-4; 7 positions agree with TRBD1. Germline values: CDR1 SNHLY, CDR2 FYNNEI. The trim removed 6 bases at V and 11 bases at J, leaving 15 bases unmatched. CDR3 length: 15 residues. The CDR3 protein is CASRGDSHHLGKLFF. CDR3 DNA sequence: TGTGCCAGCAGGGGGGACAGTCATCATCTGGGGAAACTGTTTTTT. The variable domain in full, completed from reference TRBV2 and TRBJ1-4, reads EPEVTQTPSHQVTQMGQEVILRCVPISNHLYFYWYRQILGQKVEFLVSFYNNEISEKSEIFDDQFSVERPDGSNFTLKIRSTKLEDSAMYFCASRGDSHHLGKLFFGSGTQLSVL.

The J gene is TRBJ2-3, the V gene TRBV3-1 (or the pseudogene TRBV3-2); TRBD2 matches 9 bases. Trimming at V came to 2 bases and at J to 3 bases, leaving 9 bases not matched to a gene. Germline lookup yields CDR1 LGHDT and CDR2 YNNKEL (reference sequence). The CDR3 length is 17 residues. The CDR3 DNA sequence: TGTGCCAGCAGCCAACCTTTGGCGGGAGGGCCGACAGATACGCAGTATTTT. Residues: CASSQPLAGGPTDTQYF.

There are a few counts of this clone. The CDR3 region is CASSLVQGGSYNEQFF. Written as DNA, the CDR3 is TGTGCCAGCAGCTTAGTCCAGGGAGGGTCCTACAATGAGCAGTTCTTC. V gene TRBV7-2 combines with J gene TRBJ2-1; the match to TRBD2 covers 7 bases. CDR1 is SGHTA, CDR2 FQGNSA, per germline. V gave up 1 base and J gave up 1 base; unmatched junction bases: 4. This CDR3 region has 16 residues.

This chain links TRBV7-2 with TRBJ1-5; 9 nucleotides match TRBD1. There are 16 residues in the CDR3. In germline, CDR1 is SGHTA, CDR2 FQGNSA. V was pared by 5 bases and J by 2 bases, with 7 bases of the junction left unmatched. The CDR3 is CASSVQGARGNQPQHF. CDR3 in DNA: TGTGCCAGCAGCGTACAGGGGGCGCGTGGCAATCAGCCCCAGCATTTT.

This chain connects TRBV5-4 to TRBJ1-1; 7 positions match TRBD1. In germline, CDR1 is SGHNT, CDR2 YYREEE (reference sequence). This CDR3 comprises 15 residues. V trimming: 4 bases; J trimming: 1 base; junction bases outside the gene matches: 7. The CDR3 DNA reads TGTGCCAGCAGCAAAACGGGACAGTCGAACACTGAAGCTTTCTTT. This encodes CASSKTGQSNTEAFF.

CDR3 DNA: TGCGCCAGCAGCTTAGTAGGGGGGGCCTACAATGAGCAGTTCTTC. Protein sequence: CASSLVGGAYNEQFF. The chain employs TRBV5-1 and TRBJ2-1, with D possibly being TRBD2 (7 bases). V was cut by 2 bases and J by 2 bases, with 11 bases left in between. CDR1 and CDR2 from the germline V gene are SGHRS and YFSETQ. This CDR3 comprises 15 residues.

V gene TRBV14 combines with J gene TRBJ1-1; 8 bases fit TRBD1. The V and J ends lost 4 bases and 2 bases, in that order; junction bases with no gene match: 9. CDR1 is SGHDN, CDR2 FVKESK, per germline. The length of the CDR3 is 16 residues. The CDR3 protein is CASSPHYGQGNTEAFF. The CDR3, as DNA: TGTGCCAGCAGCCCCCATTACGGACAGGGAAACACTGAAGCTTTCTTT.

The J gene is TRBJ2-3, the V gene TRBV5-1; 11 nucleotides line up with TRBD1. The trim removed 3 bases at V and 0 bases at J, leaving 9 bases unmatched. CDR3 length equals 18 residues. Germline V gene data show CDR1 as SGHRS and CDR2 as YFSETQ. The CDR3 sequence is CASSYGQGAHSSTDTQYF. The CDR3 DNA reads TGCGCCAGCAGCTATGGACAGGGGGCCCATTCTAGCACAGATACGCAGTATTTT.

V is TRBV7-9 and J is TRBJ2-2, with 10 bases that match TRBD1. The CDR3 is made up of 15 amino acids. Germline-derived CDR1 and CDR2 are SEHNR and FQNEAQ (reference sequence). J gave up 3 bases and V 5 bases, and 3 bases lay outside the gene matches. The CDR3, as DNA: TGTGCCAGCAGCCCAGGACAGGGGGACACCGGGGAGCTGTTTTTT. This gives the protein CASSPGQGDTGELFF.

The CDR3 loop is CAWTGTSGSTDTQYF. In DNA, the CDR3 is TGTGCCTGGACCGGGACTAGCGGTAGCACAGATACGCAGTATTTT. The V gene is TRBV30, the J gene TRBJ2-3; the match to TRBD2 covers 11 bases. This CDR3 is built from 15 residues. Germline lookup yields CDR1 GTSNPN and CDR2 SVGIG (reference sequence). With 4 bases clipped from V and 0 bases from J, the junction kept 3 bases outside the gene matches.

CDR3 sequence: CATSESGLAGVADTQYF. Here the CDR3 DNA reads TGTGCCACCAGTGAGTCGGGACTAGCGGGAGTAGCAGATACGCAGTATTTT. This chain uses TRBV24-1 with TRBJ2-3; 14 positions agree with TRBD2. Germline V CDR1 and CDR2: KGHDR, SFDVKD. The CDR3 is 17 residues long. V was pared by 4 bases and J by 4 bases, with 6 bases of the junction left unmatched.

V and J are TRBV30 and TRBJ1-2, with D maybe TRBD1 (6 bases). This CDR3 spans 14 amino acids. The germline gives CDR1 GTSNPN, CDR2 SVGIG (reference sequence). V gave up 5 bases and J gave up 2 bases, with 15 bases separating them. The CDR3, as DNA: TGTGCCTGGGGCCGTGGGGGGGCAAACTATGGCTACACCTTC. It yields the protein CAWGRGGANYGYTF. Filled out from reference TRBV30 and TRBJ1-2, the complete variable domain reads SQTIHQWPATLVQPVGSPLSLECTVEGTSNPNLYWYRQAAGRGLQLLFYSVGIGQISSEVPQNLSASRPQDRQFILSSKKLLLSDSGFYLCAWGRGGANYGYTFGSGTRLTVV.

The V call is TRBV6-6, the J call TRBJ2-7; tentatively, D is TRBD1 (7 bases). Germline V gene lookup returns CDR1 MNHNY and CDR2 SVGAGI (reference sequence). This CDR3 comprises 14 residues. V lost 6 bases and J 5 bases, leaving 17 bases between the germline ends. The CDR3 sequence is CASRTNRGGDEQYF. The DNA of the CDR3 is TGTGCCAGCAGAACCAACAGGGGAGGCGACGAGCAGTACTTC.

This clone has more than one count but fewer than ten. Written as DNA, the CDR3 is TGTGCCAGCAGCGCCAGACTCAGGGCTCATGAGCAGTTCTTC. Residues: CASSARLRAHEQFF. The J gene is TRBJ2-1, the V gene TRBV11-3; weak D call: TRBD1 (5 bases). CDR1 is SGHNT and CDR2 is YENEEA in the germline V gene. Trimming cost V 5 bases and J 8 bases, with 16 bases left between them. The CDR3 runs 14 residues.

This clone appeared a few times. The gene calls are TRBV4-2 and TRBJ2-5; D unclear. The germline V gene encodes CDR1 LGHNA and CDR2 YNFKEQ. This CDR3 is 12 amino acids long. With 0 bases removed from V and 5 bases from J, the gap between germline ends came to 4 bases. CDR3 loop: CASSQDKETQYF. The DNA for the CDR3 is TGTGCCAGCAGCCAAGATAAGGAGACCCAGTACTTC.

The chain employs TRBV6-2 or TRBV6-3 and TRBJ1-1, with 7 bases fitting TRBD1. V gave up 5 bases and J gave up 4 bases; unmatched junction bases: 7. The CDR3 length is 14 residues. From germline, CDR1 is MNHEY and CDR2 SVGEGT. The CDR3 DNA sequence: TGTGCCAGCAGTCACCGACAGGGCGGCACTGAAGCTTTCTTT. It translates to CASSHRQGGTEAFF.

This clone was seen a few times. In DNA form, the CDR3 reads TGTGCCAGCAGCCAAGGATTCCTTGAGCAGTTCTTC. This translates into CASSQGFLEQFF. This rearrangement joins TRBV3-1 (or the pseudogene TRBV3-2) to TRBJ2-1; D ambiguous. This CDR3 spans 12 amino acids. CDR1 is LGHDT, CDR2 YNNKEL, per germline (reference sequence). Trimming removed 1 base at V and 9 bases at J, with 7 bases between.